This TCR beta chain was profiled in a study of shared clonotypes between healthy human individuals. Study-level points and caveats: Rarefaction showed sorted-subset sequencing was incomplete despite large depth. About 5% of naive CD4 clonotypes were shared across a few donors.

CD45RO-negative, CCR7-positively selected cells formed the naive CD8 fraction, excluding terminally differentiated effector memory CD45RA+ cells. All donors were healthy HIV-negative adults lacking recent acute infections or vaccinations. Regarding this clone: Its antigen remains unknown. Other DNA sequences in the same sample also yield this CDR3.

Each replicate PCR on the sorted subsets used 150 to 200 ng DNA (around 30,000 T cell genomes). Libraries were prepared by immunoSEQ multiplex PCR; TCRdb keeps only in-frame clonotypes and omits some of them. The table records under 2,000,000 clones, about 95% of them present only once. The CDR3 has 12 residues. CDR1 and CDR2 (germline): SGHAT, FQNNGV. V lost 3 bases, J lost 0 bases, and 3 bases lay in between. The gene calls are TRBV11-2 and TRBJ2-7; no clear D. The TCR sequence derives from a young man in good health. Material: naive CD8+ T cells sorted from blood. The CDR3 protein is CASSFPSYEQYF. The CDR3, as DNA: TGTGCCAGCAGCTTTCCCTCCTACGAGCAGTACTTC. Filled out from reference TRBV11-2 and TRBJ2-7, the complete variable domain reads EAGVAQSPRYKIIEKRQSVAFWCNPISGHATLYWYQQILGQGPKLLIQFQNNGVVDDSQLPKDRFSAERLKGVDSTLKIQPAKLEDSAVYLCASSFPSYEQYFGPGTRLTVT.